Presented here are 8 T cell receptor beta chains from one specimen sequenced in a study of CD8 T cells in Susac syndrome. It was with random hexamers that roughly 0.5 to 1 ug RNA was reverse transcribed. One entry per CDR3 protein, called by TCRdb with MiXCR from the immunoSEQ multiplex PCR reads. The sample has roughly 150,000 distinct CDR3 sequences; 85% to 95% are singletons. Sequenced: CD8+ T cells from PBMCs. The receptors originated from a human donor with multiple sclerosis.

In its sample, this clonotype was seen once. The CDR3 region has the DNA TGCGCCAGCAGCCCGGGACAGGGGTCCATCGATGGCTACACCTTC. Translating it yields CASSPGQGSIDGYTF. The V call is TRBV5-1, the J call TRBJ1-2; 10 nucleotides line up with TRBD1. This CDR3 is 15 amino acids long. V trimming: 4 bases; J trimming: 6 bases; junction bases outside the gene matches: 9. CDR1 and CDR2 (germline): SGHRS, YFSETQ.

This clonotype was detected only once. The rearrangement joins TRBV9 to TRBJ2-3, with TRBD2 identical over 9 bases. CDR3 length equals 16 residues. The germline CDR1 and CDR2 sequences are SGDLS and YYNGEE. Trimming cost V 1 base and J 4 bases; bases outside gene matches: 7. The chain's CDR3 is CASSVSSRGGPDTQYF. For the CDR3, the DNA is TGTGCCAGCAGCGTATCTTCGCGGGGGGGCCCAGATACGCAGTATTTT.

The gene calls are TRBV7-8 and TRBJ2-5, with 11 bases lining up with TRBD2. V dropped 1 base and J dropped 2; count of bases not matched to a gene: 6. The CDR3 totals 17 residues. CDR1 SGHVS and CDR2 FQNEAQ come from the germline V gene. DNA for the CDR3: TGTGCCAGCAGCTTAGGGCTAGCGGGGGGTCTACAAGAGACCCAGTACTTC. Encoded protein: CASSLGLAGGLQETQYF.

The chain is built from TRBV7-2 and TRBJ2-7; D is undetermined. V lost 7 bases to trimming and J lost 0 bases, with 10 bases between them. CDR1 and CDR2 from the germline V gene are SGHTA and FQGNSA. CDR3 length equals 13 residues. CDR3 coding DNA: TGTGCCAGCACCCCGACTTACTCCTACGAGCAGTACTTC. Amino acids: CASTPTYSYEQYF. Full variable domain (remainder filled in from reference TRBV7-2 and TRBJ2-7): GAGVSQSPSNKVTEKGKDVELRCDPISGHTALYWYRQSLGQGLEFLIYFQGNSAPDKSGLPSDRFSAERTGGSVSTLTIQRTQQEDSAVYLCASTPTYSYEQYFGPGTRLTVT.

The V gene is TRBV12-5, the J gene TRBJ2-3, with unresolved D. The length of the CDR3 is 15 residues. CDR1 is LGHNT and CDR2 is FRNRAP in the germline V gene. The ends were cut back, 9 bases at V and 2 bases at J, with 18 bases in the middle. CDR3 sequence (DNA): TGTGCTAGCAGGAAACACGCCCAGGACACAGATACGCAGTATTTT. The encoded protein is CASRKHAQDTDTQYF.

V is TRBV28 and J is TRBJ1-1; D unresolved. The germline CDR1 and CDR2 sequences are MDHEN and SYDVKM. Deletions cut 8 bases from V and 2 bases from J, with 18 bases between. The CDR3 totals 15 residues. The CDR3 loop reads CASFVGRRKNTEAFF. DNA for the CDR3: TGTGCCAGCTTCGTCGGCAGGAGGAAAAACACTGAAGCTTTCTTT.

The chain combines TRBV20-1 with TRBJ1-4; perhaps TRBD1 as D (5 bases). Germline V gives CDR1 DFQATT, CDR2 SNEGSKA (reference sequence). This CDR3 is built from 14 residues. Trimming took 3 bases from V and 10 from J, leaving 18 bases between them. The CDR3: CSARLGGAGRKLFF. The CDR3 nucleotides are TGCAGTGCTAGGTTGGGAGGGGCCGGGCGAAAACTGTTTTTT.

The J gene is TRBJ2-7, the V gene TRBV20-1; TRBD1 matches at 9 bases. This CDR3 comprises 13 residues. The V gene's germline CDR1 is DFQATT and CDR2 SNEGSKA (reference sequence). After removal of 3 bases from V and 4 bases from J, the junction contained 4 bases not matched to a gene. For the CDR3, the DNA is TGCAGTGCTAGTGGCGACAGGGGGTACGAGCAGTACTTC. Translated, it gives CSASGDRGYEQYF.